The 9 T cell receptor beta chains listed next were all sequenced from one sample in a study of blood T cell repertoires in COVID-19. Generated by immunoSEQ multiplex PCR, the TCRdb table keeps only in-frame clones and is missing some. The data hold hundreds of thousands of clones, with about four fifths observed a single time. Sample: PBMCs or T cells enriched from blood (not recorded which). The receptors come from a woman between 50 and 59 years old who had been exposed to COVID-19.

The rearrangement joins TRBV15 to TRBJ2-7; D is ambiguous. Trimming left V 0 bases short and J 3 bases short, with 6 bases between. The CDR3 sequence is 13 residues long. The germline CDR1 and CDR2 sequences are LNHNV and YYDKDF (reference sequence). The CDR3 nucleotides read TGTGCCACCAGCAGAGATCCCGGCTACGAGCAGTACTTC. Amino acids: CATSRDPGYEQYF.

The V and J genes are TRBV5-6 and TRBJ2-3; 8 bases align to TRBD2. Germline loops: CDR1 SGHDT, CDR2 YYEEEE. The CDR3 contains 16 residues. With V trimmed by 6 bases and J by 0 bases, 9 bases remained unmatched. The CDR3 coding sequence is TGTGCCAGCAAACTAGCGGTGTCCCATAGCACAGATACGCAGTATTTT. Amino acid sequence: CASKLAVSHSTDTQYF.

The chain recombines TRBV9 with TRBJ1-1; 9 bases align to TRBD1. V lost 4 bases, J lost 4 bases, and 2 bases stayed unmatched. The CDR3 extends over 13 amino acids. Germline CDR1 and CDR2: SGDLS and YYNGEE. This CDR3 reads CASSTTGGTEAFF. DNA of the CDR3: TGTGCCAGCAGCACGACAGGGGGCACTGAAGCTTTCTTT.

A few counts support this clone. This chain joins TRBV6-5 and TRBJ1-2; D is unresolved. Per germline, CDR1 MNHEY and CDR2 SVGAGI. The CDR3 consists of 14 residues. V lost 6 bases to trimming and J lost 3 bases, with 14 bases between them. Here the CDR3 reads CASRRKTDYYGYTF. The CDR3 DNA reads as TGTGCCAGCAGACGAAAAACAGATTACTATGGCTACACCTTC.

The CDR3 DNA sequence: TGTGCCAGCAGCTTGAGCCCCGCTGAAGCTTTCTTT. Its translation: CASSLSPAEAFF. This chain connects TRBV5-5 to TRBJ1-1; D unclear. Germline V lookup: CDR1 SGHKS, CDR2 YYEKEE (reference sequence). V was shortened by 1 base and J by 6 bases, with 7 bases between the two germline ends. CDR3 length: 12 amino acids.

This clone was seen once. The chain carries TRBV7-2 and TRBJ1-5; tentative D call: TRBD1 (5 bases). Trimming took 4 bases from V and 3 from J, leaving 22 bases between them. The CDR3 spans 18 residues. CDR1 and CDR2 from the germline V gene are SGHTA and FQGNSA. CDR3 nucleotide sequence: TGTGCCAGCAGCTCGCCCTCGGACAATAACTACTACAATCAGCCCCAGCATTTT. It codes for CASSSPSDNNYYNQPQHF.

The gene calls are TRBV24-1 and TRBJ2-2, with 12 positions matching TRBD1. This CDR3 is built from 18 residues. V shed 4 bases and J 5 bases; nucleotides not matched to a gene: 10. Looked up from germline, CDR1 is KGHDR and CDR2 is SFDVKD. CDR3 DNA sequence: TGTGCCACCAGTGAAGTGGGGACAGGGGGCGTCGGAACCGGGGAGCTGTTTTTT. It yields the protein CATSEVGTGGVGTGELFF.

This rearrangement joins TRBV18 to TRBJ1-5; the match to TRBD1 covers 7 bases. Trimming removed 2 bases from V and 5 bases from J; junction bases left unmatched: 3. Germline CDR1 is KGHSH and CDR2 is LQKENI. CDR3 length equals 14 residues. The CDR3 here is CASSPTGVDQPQHF. The DNA of the CDR3 is TGTGCCAGCTCACCAACAGGGGTGGATCAGCCCCAGCATTTT.

The genes are TRBV19 and TRBJ2-2; D possibly corresponds to TRBD2 (5 bases). V lost 7 bases, J lost 0 bases, and 9 bases lay in between. Germline values: CDR1 LNHDA, CDR2 SQIVND (reference sequence). The length of the CDR3 is 14 residues. DNA for the CDR3: TGTGCCAGTATGAGGGTAGCGAACACCGGGGAGCTGTTTTTT. This gives the protein CASMRVANTGELFF.